Shown below are 13 T cell receptor beta chains from a single sample sequenced in a study of blood T cells in healthy people across ages. It was with a sample-barcoded 5' primer and a J-beta primer mix that a second PCR of roughly 7 to 12 cycles was run. TCRdb used MiXCR to reprocess the 5' RACE reads, holding one entry per CDR3 protein. In the table there are 1.5 million to 2 million distinct CDR3 sequences, roughly 43% of which are singletons. The sample taken for sequencing was blood. These receptors came from a human donor in good health.

Worth noting for this clonotype: At one of its ends the junction is not consistent with the germline gene, which may arise from a read error. The genes are TRBV13 and TRBJ2-3; 9 bases are shared with TRBD1. Germline assignment: CDR1 PRHDT and CDR2 FYEKMQ (reference sequence). There are 13 residues in the CDR3. The CDR3 bases are TGTGCCGGCAGCCGACAGGGGGTCGATACGCAGTATTTT. Translating gives CAGSRQGVDTQYF.

The V and J genes are TRBV5-6 and TRBJ2-7; perhaps TRBD1 as D (6 bases). The V end was cut by 4 bases, the J end by 2 bases, with 13 bases between. Germline V gene sequence: CDR1 SGHDT, CDR2 YYEEEE. The CDR3 sequence is 14 residues long. The CDR3 region has the DNA TGTGCCAGCAGCCAAGAACAGGGAGCCTACGAGCAGTACTTC. It codes for CASSQEQGAYEQYF.

This chain joins TRBV29-1 and TRBJ2-7, with no clear D. The CDR3 length is 11 residues. Germline assignment: CDR1 SQVTM and CDR2 ANQGSEA. V was shortened by 7 bases and J by 3 bases, with 10 bases between the two germline ends. CDR3 DNA: TGCAGCGCACAAGATGTCTACGAGCAGTACTTC. It codes for CSAQDVYEQYF.

The J gene is TRBJ1-2, the V gene TRBV28; a weak D match, TRBD1 (6 bases). Germline V gene sequence: CDR1 MDHEN, CDR2 SYDVKM. V was pared by 2 bases and J by 7 bases, with 14 bases between. This CDR3 region has 14 residues. CDR3 sequence: CASSLHSGDGGYTF. The CDR3 bases are TGTGCCAGCAGTTTACACTCAGGGGATGGTGGCTACACCTTC.

This clonotype was counted ten times or more. The rearrangement uses TRBV5-1 and TRBJ2-7; a weak D match, TRBD2 (6 bases). Deletions cut 4 bases from V and 1 base from J, with 12 bases between. The length of the CDR3 is 14 residues. Germline values: CDR1 SGHRS, CDR2 YFSETQ. The CDR3 bases are TGCGCCAGCAGCCCCGGAGGGGAGTCCTACGAGCAGTACTTC. This codes for CASSPGGESYEQYF.

The gene calls are TRBV18 and TRBJ2-5, with D tentatively TRBD1 (6 bases). This CDR3 is built from 15 residues. Germline V lookup: CDR1 KGHSH, CDR2 LQKENI. Trimming left V 4 bases short and J 1 base short, with 13 bases between. This CDR3 is CASSQTRGAQETQYF. The CDR3 nucleotides read TGTGCCAGCTCACAGACCAGGGGAGCCCAAGAGACCCAGTACTTC.

In the case of this clonotype: An end of the junction does not agree with germline; a read error may underlie this. J is TRBJ2-5 and V is TRBV6-2 or TRBV6-3; D possibly corresponds to TRBD2 (5 bases). The CDR3 covers 13 residues. Germline-derived CDR1 and CDR2 are MNHEY and SVGEGT. As DNA, the CDR3 is TGTGCCAGCAGTTACGTAGCGCAAGATACCCAGTACTTC. It is translated as CASSYVAQDTQYF.

This chain joins TRBV20-1 and TRBJ2-7; D remains unclear. This CDR3 comprises 14 residues. The V end lost 0 bases, the J end lost 0 bases, and 9 bases lay between the germline ends. Germline V CDR1 and CDR2: DFQATT, SNEGSKA (reference sequence). In DNA form, the CDR3 reads TGCAGTGCTAGAGATAGTATGGGCTCCTACGAGCAGTACTTC. Amino acids: CSARDSMGSYEQYF.

CDR3 DNA sequence: TGTGCCACGAGGACAGGGATAGGGCCCCAGCATTTT. It yields the protein CATRTGIGPQHF. J is TRBJ1-5 and V is TRBV12-3 or TRBV12-4, with 8 bases matching TRBD1. The CDR3 has 12 residues. With 10 bases clipped from V and 9 bases from J, the junction kept 8 bases outside the gene matches.

This chain uses TRBV28 with TRBJ2-7; D unclear. Matching the DNA end better, TRBJ2-5 makes the J call doubtful. Germline V gene lookup returns CDR1 MDHEN and CDR2 SYDVKM. The CDR3 loop spans 13 amino acids. In DNA form, the CDR3 reads TGTGCCAGCAGTTTCGGCAGTGTGAAGACCCAGTACTTC. Translating gives CASSFGSVKTQYF.

This clonotype has more than one count but fewer than ten. The chain joins TRBV2 to TRBJ1-2; no definite D call. CDR1 is SNHLY, CDR2 FYNNEI, per germline. V was shortened by 3 bases and J by 4 bases, with 9 bases between the two germline ends. The CDR3 spans 13 residues. CDR3 protein: CASSDWPSYGYTF. The DNA of the CDR3 is TGTGCCAGCAGTGACTGGCCCTCCTATGGCTACACCTTC.

This chain connects TRBV3-1 to TRBJ2-7; the D gene is possibly TRBD1 (5 bases). CDR1 and CDR2 (germline): LGHDT, YNNKEL (reference sequence). The CDR3 consists of 16 residues. Between the trimmed V and J ends, which lost 5 bases and 2 bases, there was a span of 19 bases. The CDR3 DNA reads as TGTGCCAGCAGCTCCAAGAGCCCGACAGTCACCTACGAGCAGTACTTC. Protein sequence: CASSSKSPTVTYEQYF.

This clonotype was found a few times. The V and J genes are TRBV4-3 and TRBJ2-3; D not resolved. The CDR3 spans 18 residues. Germline V CDR1 and CDR2: LGHNA, YSLEER. Trimming removed 3 bases from V and 0 bases from J, with 19 bases in between. This chain's CDR3 is CASSHPSSDVSSTDTQYF. For the CDR3, the DNA is TGCGCCAGCAGCCACCCCTCTTCGGATGTGTCTAGCACAGATACGCAGTATTTT.